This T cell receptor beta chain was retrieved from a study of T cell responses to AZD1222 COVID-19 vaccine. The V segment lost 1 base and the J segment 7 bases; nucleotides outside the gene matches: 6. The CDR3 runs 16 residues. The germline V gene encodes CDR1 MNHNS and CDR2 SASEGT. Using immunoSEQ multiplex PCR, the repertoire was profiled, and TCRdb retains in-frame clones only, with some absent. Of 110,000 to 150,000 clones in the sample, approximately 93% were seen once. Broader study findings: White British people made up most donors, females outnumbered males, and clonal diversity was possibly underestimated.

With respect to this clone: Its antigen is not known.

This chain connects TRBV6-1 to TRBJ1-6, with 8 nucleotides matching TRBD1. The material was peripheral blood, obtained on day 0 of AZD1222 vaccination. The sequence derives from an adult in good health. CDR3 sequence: CASSEGAGTGNSPLHF. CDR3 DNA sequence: TGTGCCAGCAGTGAAGGAGCCGGGACAGGAAATTCACCCCTCCACTTT.